This TCR beta chain was found in a study of T cell responses to AZD1222 COVID-19 vaccine. Measured with immunoSEQ multiplex PCR; TCRdb has only the in-frame clones, and not every one. The sample includes over 90,000 clones, about 90% of them seen just once. This CDR3 is 14 amino acids long. V trimming: 3 bases; J trimming: 5 bases; junction bases outside the gene matches: 6. CDR1 is GTSNPN, CDR2 SVGIG, per germline (reference sequence). Second doses at about 4 or about 12 weeks were pooled. Sequencing used peripheral blood, obtained 28 days after the second AZD1222 dose. This sequence joins TRBV30 and TRBJ2-5, with 10 bases that match TRBD1. This TCR derives from an adult who received the AZD1222 COVID-19 vaccine. The CDR3, as DNA: TGTGCCTGGAGACAACCGGGACAGGGGGAGACCCAGTACTTC. Translating it yields CAWRQPGQGETQYF. The entire variable domain, with the rest obtained from reference TRBV30 and TRBJ2-5, is as follows: SQTIHQWPATLVQPVGSPLSLECTVEGTSNPNLYWYRQAAGRGLQLLFYSVGIGQISSEVPQNLSASRPQDRQFILSSKKLLLSDSGFYLCAWRQPGQGETQYFGPGTRLLVL.